This TCR beta chain was recovered during a study of blood T cell repertoires in COVID-19. Using immunoSEQ multiplex PCR, the repertoire was profiled, and TCRdb retains in-frame clones only, with some absent. The sample carries tens of thousands of clones, roughly 88% recorded once. The V segment lost 4 bases and the J segment 2 bases; nucleotides outside the gene matches: 1. The length of the CDR3 is 14 residues. Germline V gene lookup returns CDR1 SGHTA and CDR2 FQGTGA. The clonotype was recovered from a man older than 75 with acute or convalescent COVID-19. Sequencing was done on a sample of peripheral blood. The rearrangement joins TRBV7-3 to TRBJ2-1; 8 bases match TRBD2. The DNA for the CDR3 is TGTGCCAGCAGCTCCGGGGGGGCCTACAATGAGCAGTTCTTC. It specifies CASSSGGAYNEQFF.